This is a list of T cell receptor beta chains from one sample in a study of shared clonotypes between healthy human individuals. Using immunoSEQ multiplex PCR, the repertoire was profiled, and TCRdb retains in-frame clones only, with some absent. The table lists under 2,000,000 clones, over 85% of them singletons, with around 1% in the top ten. The sample comprised naive CD8+ T cells sorted from blood. These receptors all stem from a man in his late teens or twenties in good health. Both conserved end residues are part of each CDR3. D genes are given only for firm matches. Some rows mark clone size as missing; the rest say once, few, many or name a class of expanded clone.

size | D | J | V | CDR3 | DNA
- | - | TRBJ2-7 | TRBV2 | CASSEGGLGINYEQYF | TGTGCCAGCAGTGAAGGGGGCCTGGGGATAAACTACGAGCAGTACTTC
- | - | TRBJ1-6 | TRBV19 | CAASPGGQNSPLHF | TGTGCCGCCTCCCCGGGGGGGCAGAATTCACCCCTCCACTTT
- | TRBD2 | TRBJ2-7 | TRBV9 | CASSLGGALYEQYF | TGTGCCAGCAGCCTCGGGGGGGCTCTCTACGAGCAGTACTTC
- | - | TRBJ2-1 | TRBV11-3 | CASSLGDRAFF | TGTGCCAGCAGCTTAGGGGACCGAGCATTCTTC
- | - | TRBJ1-2 | TRBV7-9 | CASSSGRGLFDGYTF | TGTGCCAGCAGCTCGGGCCGAGGACTCTTTGATGGCTACACCTTC
- | - | TRBJ2-7 | TRBV2 | CASLGETGEQYF | TGTGCCAGCCTCGGGGAAACGGGCGAGCAGTACTTC
- | - | TRBJ1-2 | TRBV7-9 | CASSLALAGYTF | TGTGCCAGCAGCTTAGCACTAGCTGGCTACACCTTC
- | - | TRBJ2-1 | TRBV2 | CAIPGRGAGEQFF | TGTGCCATCCCAGGCAGGGGGGCAGGAGAGCAGTTCTTC
- | TRBD2 | TRBJ2-1 | TRBV27 | CASSNGGASYNEQFF | TGTGCCAGCAGTAACGGGGGGGCCTCCTACAATGAGCAGTTCTTC
- | TRBD2 | TRBJ2-3 | TRBV7-9 | CAGTSGVMADTQYF | TGTGCCGGAACTAGCGGGGTGATGGCAGATACGCAGTATTTT
- | - | TRBJ2-5 | TRBV7-9 | CASSATGVVKETQYF | TGTGCCAGCAGCGCCACGGGAGTTGTAAAAGAGACCCAGTACTTC
- | - | TRBJ2-1 | TRBV4-1 | CASSLGGPNEQFF | TGCGCCAGCAGCCTAGGAGGGCCCAATGAGCAGTTCTTC
- | TRBD1 | TRBJ2-3 | TRBV2 | CATAGAGQGLATDTQYF | TGTGCCACTGCGGGGGCGGGACAGGGGCTGGCCACAGATACGCAGTATTTT
- | TRBD1 | TRBJ1-2 | TRBV2 | CASTWSPDRGENYGYTF | TGTGCCAGCACCTGGAGCCCCGACAGGGGCGAAAACTATGGCTACACCTTC
- | - | TRBJ1-5 | TRBV10-3 | CAISDGADQPQHF | TGTGCCATCAGTGACGGGGCAGATCAGCCCCAGCATTTT
- | - | TRBJ2-1 | TRBV7-9 | CASSYRANYNEQFF | TGTGCCAGCAGCTACAGGGCTAACTACAATGAGCAGTTCTTC
- | - | TRBJ2-7 | TRBV4-2 | CASSQVKGYSYEQYF | TGTGCCAGCAGCCAAGTCAAGGGTTACTCCTACGAGCAGTACTTC
- | TRBD1 | TRBJ2-5 | TRBV6-1 | CATRGQYQKTQYF | TGTGCCACTAGGGGGCAGTACCAAAAGACCCAGTACTTC
- | - | TRBJ2-3 | TRBV5-6 | CASSSDGDTQYF | TGTGCCAGCAGCTCAGACGGGGATACGCAGTATTTT
- | - | TRBJ2-1 | TRBV6-5 | CASSPLGPSYNEQFF | TGTGCCAGCAGTCCTCTGGGACCCTCCTACAATGAGCAGTTCTTC
- | - | TRBJ1-3 | TRBV7-6 | CASSPSAGNTIYF | TGTGCCAGCAGCCCGTCCGCCGGAAACACCATATATTTT
- | - | TRBJ2-7 | TRBV5-6 | CASSEGGYEQYF | TGTGCCAGCAGCGAAGGGGGCTACGAGCAGTACTTC
once | TRBD1 | TRBJ1-6 | TRBV28 | CASTQSKGAFVSPLHF | TGTGCCAGCACCCAATCAAAGGGGGCGTTCGTATCACCCCTCCACTTT
- | - | TRBJ1-3 | TRBV2 | CASSERTDSGNTIYF | TGTGCCAGCAGTGAAAGGACGGACTCTGGAAACACCATATATTTT
- | TRBD2 | TRBJ2-1 | TRBV9 | CASSVVVSGGASGEQFF | TGTGCCAGCAGCGTAGTAGTGAGCGGGGGGGCCTCAGGTGAGCAGTTCTTC
once | TRBD2 | TRBJ2-2 | TRBV10-1 | CASCSGGTNTGELFF | TGCGCCAGCTGTAGCGGGGGGACGAACACCGGGGAGCTGTTTTTT
- | TRBD1 | TRBJ1-5 | TRBV28 | CASSFWTGDSNQPQHF | TGTGCCAGCAGTTTCTGGACAGGGGATAGCAATCAGCCCCAGCATTTT
- | - | TRBJ1-2 | TRBV19 | CASSMASGGGYGYTF | TGTGCCAGTAGTATGGCCTCGGGAGGTGGCTATGGCTACACCTTC
once | - | TRBJ1-2 | TRBV11-2 | CASSSTVNYGYTF | TGTGCCAGCAGCTCCACAGTAAACTATGGCTACACCTTC
- | - | TRBJ1-2 | TRBV9 | CASSVEGNYGYTF | TGTGCCAGCAGCGTGGAGGGGAACTATGGCTACACCTTC
- | - | TRBJ1-1 | TRBV19 | CASTPAGFWTEAFF | TGTGCCAGTACTCCGGCAGGGTTTTGGACTGAAGCTTTCTTT
- | - | TRBJ2-7 | TRBV9 | CASSGSDMAEQYF | TGTGCCAGCAGCGGTAGCGACATGGCCGAGCAGTACTTC
- | - | TRBJ2-7 | TRBV30 | CAWSDTYEQYF | TGTGCCTGGAGTGACACCTACGAGCAGTACTTC